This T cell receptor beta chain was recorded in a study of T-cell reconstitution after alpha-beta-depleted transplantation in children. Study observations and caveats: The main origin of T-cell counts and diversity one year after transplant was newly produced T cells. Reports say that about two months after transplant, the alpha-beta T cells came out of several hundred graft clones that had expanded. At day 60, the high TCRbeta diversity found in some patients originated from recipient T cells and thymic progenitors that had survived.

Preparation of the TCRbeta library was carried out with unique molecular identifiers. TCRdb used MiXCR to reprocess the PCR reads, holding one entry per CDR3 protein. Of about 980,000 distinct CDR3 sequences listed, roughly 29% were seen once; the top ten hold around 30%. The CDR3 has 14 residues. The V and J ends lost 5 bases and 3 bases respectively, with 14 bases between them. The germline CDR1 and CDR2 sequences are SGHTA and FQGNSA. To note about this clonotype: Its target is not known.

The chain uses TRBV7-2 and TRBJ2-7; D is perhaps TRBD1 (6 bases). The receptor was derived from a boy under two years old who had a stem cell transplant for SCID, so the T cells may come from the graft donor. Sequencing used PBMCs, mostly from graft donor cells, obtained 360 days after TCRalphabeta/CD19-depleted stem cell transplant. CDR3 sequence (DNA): TGTGCCAGCAGCCACACAGGGTTTGGCTACGAGCAGTACTTC. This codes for CASSHTGFGYEQYF.